Shown below are 25 T cell receptor beta chains from a single sample sequenced in a study of blood T cell repertoires in COVID-19. Sequencing was performed with immunoSEQ multiplex PCR; in TCRdb, only in-frame clones are kept and a portion is missing. This table holds 240,000 or so clones, approximately 80% found once. Material for sequencing was peripheral blood. The receptors stem from a woman older than 75 with COVID-19, enrolled during active disease.

The CDR3 spells CASSSEGVGYTF. CDR3 DNA: TGTGCCAGCAGCTCCGAGGGGGTAGGGTACACCTTC. The rearrangement links TRBV11-2 to TRBJ1-2; D may be TRBD1 (6 bases). Germline CDR1 is SGHAT and CDR2 is FQNNGV. The ends were cut back, 4 bases at V and 11 bases at J, with 14 bases in the middle. This CDR3 is 12 amino acids long.

V usage is TRBV9 and J usage is TRBJ2-1, with TRBD2 matching 10 bases. The CDR3 is 15 residues long. J lost 5 bases, V lost 2 bases, and 4 bases had no gene match. Germline lookup yields CDR1 SGDLS and CDR2 YYNGEE. The CDR3 loop reads CASSVGLAVNNEQFF. DNA for the CDR3: TGTGCCAGCAGCGTCGGACTAGCGGTGAACAATGAGCAGTTCTTC.

This clone was recorded a few times. The chain couples TRBV25-1 to TRBJ1-3; D is ambiguous. Germline values: CDR1 MGHDK, CDR2 SYGVNS. This CDR3 has 12 amino acids. The ends were cut back, 2 bases at V and 7 bases at J, with 6 bases in the middle. The CDR3 region has the DNA TGTGCCAGCAGTGAAGGCTGGAACACCATATATTTT. This gives the protein CASSEGWNTIYF.

The chain is built from TRBV5-1 and TRBJ1-2; D possibly corresponds to TRBD1 (6 bases). Germline CDR1 SGHRS, CDR2 YFSETQ. The CDR3 spans 15 residues. Trimming took 0 bases from V and 2 from J, leaving 11 bases between them. The DNA of the CDR3 is TGCGCCAGCAGCTTGGAAGGACAGAGCAACTATGGCTACACCTTC. Its translation is CASSLEGQSNYGYTF.

This CDR3 is CASNQGSNTEAFF. CDR3 coding DNA: TGTGCCAGCAATCAGGGCTCGAACACTGAAGCTTTCTTT. The chain couples TRBV6-5 to TRBJ1-1; a weak D match, TRBD1 (5 bases). V was clipped by 7 bases and J by 1 base, with 10 bases between them. The CDR3 consists of 13 residues. The germline gives CDR1 MNHEY, CDR2 SVGAGI.

The chain uses TRBV15 and TRBJ2-3; a possible D gene is TRBD1 (8 bases). V was clipped by 4 bases and J by 1 base, with 15 bases between them. This CDR3 contains 16 residues. Germline V gene data show CDR1 as LNHNV and CDR2 as YYDKDF (reference sequence). The CDR3 sequence: CATSTNRGGGTDTQYF. DNA of the CDR3: TGTGCCACCAGCACCAACAGGGGGGGAGGCACAGATACGCAGTATTTT.

This clone was observed many times. This chain links TRBV12-5 with TRBJ2-3, with a possible D match to TRBD2 (5 bases). The CDR3 runs 17 residues. CDR1 LGHNT and CDR2 FRNRAP come from the germline V gene. Trimming removed 5 bases from V and 6 bases from J, with 24 bases in between. The CDR3: CASGTRLSLRVGDTQYF. In DNA form, the CDR3 reads TGTGCTAGTGGTACACGACTTAGCTTGAGGGTGGGGGATACGCAGTATTTT.

As DNA, the CDR3 is TGCGCCAGCAGCCAAGACGCTAGCGGGAGGTCGGGCGAGCAGTACTTC. This translates into CASSQDASGRSGEQYF. The chain uses TRBV4-1 and TRBJ2-7; 11 nucleotides line up with TRBD2. CDR1 is MGHRA, CDR2 YSYEKL, per germline. The CDR3 contains 16 residues. The junction had 7 bases not matched to a gene; V was cut back by 0 bases and J by 6 bases.

The chain uses TRBV18 and TRBJ2-2; possible D gene TRBD1, 7 bases. Germline CDR1 and CDR2: KGHSH and LQKENI. V shed 1 base and J shed 0 bases, with 15 bases lying between them. The CDR3 has 18 residues. The CDR3 region has the DNA TGTGCCAGCTCACCACTCGGAGGGACAGCCACGAACACCGGGGAGCTGTTTTTT. This sequence encodes CASSPLGGTATNTGELFF.

The genes are TRBV6-2 or TRBV6-3 and TRBJ1-1; D is ambiguous. Per germline, CDR1 MNHEY and CDR2 SVGEGT. With 3 bases removed from V and 1 base from J, the gap between germline ends came to 9 bases. The CDR3 contains 14 residues. CDR3 coding DNA: TGTGCCAGCAGTTATATTGGGCAGAACACTGAAGCTTTCTTT. Translation: CASSYIGQNTEAFF.

The rearrangement links TRBV11-2 to TRBJ1-1; D not certain. V lost 4 bases and J 5 bases, leaving 17 bases between the germline ends. The CDR3 has 15 amino acids. Germline-derived CDR1 and CDR2 are SGHAT and FQNNGV. In DNA form, the CDR3 reads TGTGCCAGCAGCTCGAACAAAGGGAGTGGGACTGAAGCTTTCTTT. This translates into CASSSNKGSGTEAFF.

In this sample, this clone turned up once. The chain joins TRBV9 to TRBJ2-7; D may be TRBD1 (6 bases). In germline, CDR1 is SGDLS, CDR2 YYNGEE. Trimming removed 3 bases from V and 5 bases from J, with 21 bases in between. The CDR3 runs to 16 residues. This CDR3 is CASSAEDRSYQNEQYF. CDR3 sequence (DNA): TGTGCCAGCAGCGCTGAGGACAGAAGCTACCAAAACGAGCAGTACTTC.

This chain joins TRBV19 and TRBJ2-7; D is perhaps TRBD2 (6 bases). Per the germline V gene, CDR1 is LNHDA and CDR2 is SQIVND (reference sequence). Trimming took off 8 bases at V and 1 base at J, with 12 bases between the two ends. This CDR3 spans 13 amino acids. The CDR3 sequence is CASGLTRSYEQYF. Here the CDR3 DNA reads TGTGCCAGTGGGTTGACTAGGTCCTACGAGCAGTACTTC.

This clone occurred a few times. This rearrangement joins TRBV19 to TRBJ1-6; possible D gene TRBD1, 5 bases. V gave up 3 bases and J gave up 9 bases, with 18 bases separating them. Germline V CDR1 and CDR2: LNHDA, SQIVND (reference sequence). The CDR3 loop spans 16 amino acids. The CDR3 protein is CASSMGGNLVASPLHF. The CDR3 DNA reads as TGTGCCAGTAGTATGGGGGGGAACCTCGTTGCTTCACCCCTCCACTTT.

The chain is built from TRBV7-9 and TRBJ1-1; D may be TRBD1 (5 bases). CDR3 length: 14 residues. V lost 5 bases and J lost 5, with 15 bases in between. The germline CDR1 and CDR2 sequences are SEHNR and FQNEAQ (reference sequence). CDR3 nucleotides: TGTGCCAGCAGCCTTTCCGGGGGAGGGACTGAAGCTTTCTTT. Amino acids: CASSLSGGGTEAFF.

The V call is TRBV30, the J call TRBJ1-6; tentative D call: TRBD1 (5 bases). This CDR3 has 13 residues. CDR1 is GTSNPN, CDR2 SVGIG, per germline (reference sequence). Deletions cut 7 bases from V and 7 bases from J, with 14 bases between. The CDR3 loop reads CAFVGQGNSPLHF. DNA of the CDR3: TGTGCCTTTGTCGGGCAGGGAAATTCACCCCTCCACTTT.

In its sample, this clone was seen once. The rearrangement joins TRBV4-2 to TRBJ1-6; D is possibly TRBD1 (5 bases). CDR3 length: 16 amino acids. Between the trimmed V and J ends, which lost 1 base and 8 bases, there was a span of 15 bases. CDR1 and CDR2 from the germline V gene are LGHNA and YNFKEQ. The CDR3 reads CASSQAPQGADSPLHF. CDR3 coding DNA: TGTGCCAGCAGCCAAGCCCCCCAGGGTGCTGATTCACCCCTCCACTTT.

This chain links TRBV7-3 with TRBJ2-1, with 8 bases that match TRBD2. Germline trimming cut 1 base from V and 2 bases from J; bases unmatched to any gene: 4. The CDR3 totals 16 residues. Germline values: CDR1 SGHTA, CDR2 FQGTGA. This chain's CDR3 is CASSLRAGAAYNEQFF. In DNA form, the CDR3 reads TGTGCCAGCAGCTTAAGAGCGGGAGCCGCCTACAATGAGCAGTTCTTC.

V and J are TRBV2 and TRBJ1-2; D remains ambiguous. V gave up 1 base and J gave up 7 bases, with 13 bases separating them. Germline V gene lookup returns CDR1 SNHLY and CDR2 FYNNEI. The CDR3 runs 14 residues. CDR3 sequence: CASSEGPRSGGYTF. Written as DNA, the CDR3 is TGTGCCAGCAGTGAAGGTCCCCGCTCGGGTGGCTACACCTTC.

The gene calls are TRBV5-1 and TRBJ2-2; 15 bases align to TRBD2. This CDR3 has 17 residues. The V segment lost 4 bases and the J segment 4 bases; nucleotides outside the gene matches: 5. Germline CDR1 and CDR2: SGHRS and YFSETQ. CDR3 region: CASSRSGLAGGTGELFF. The CDR3 region has the DNA TGCGCCAGCAGCCGCTCGGGACTAGCGGGAGGCACCGGGGAGCTGTTTTTT. Complete variable domain (other parts from reference TRBV5-1 and TRBJ2-2): KAGVTQTPRYLIKTRGQQVTLSCSPISGHRSVSWYQQTPGQGLQFLFEYFSETQRNKGNFPGRFSGRQFSNSRSEMNVSTLELGDSALYLCASSRSGLAGGTGELFFGEGSRLTVL.

The rearrangement links TRBV3-1 (or the pseudogene TRBV3-2) to TRBJ2-7; D ambiguous. Trimming removed 4 bases from V and 0 bases from J, with 4 bases in between. CDR1 is LGHDT, CDR2 YNNKEL, per germline (reference sequence). The CDR3 length is 12 residues. The CDR3 reads CASSPSSYEQYF. The DNA of the CDR3 is TGTGCCAGCAGCCCTAGCTCCTACGAGCAGTACTTC.

The V call is TRBV4-2, the J call TRBJ1-2; 9 bases line up with TRBD1. Trimming removed 2 bases from V and 7 bases from J; junction bases left unmatched: 11. The CDR3 extends over 16 amino acids. Germline CDR1 LGHNA, CDR2 YNFKEQ. The CDR3 loop is CASSQRTGVWEPGYTF. In DNA, the CDR3 is TGTGCCAGCAGCCAACGGACAGGGGTTTGGGAGCCTGGCTACACCTTC.

The chain joins TRBV7-3 to TRBJ2-1, with TRBD1 identical over 7 bases. Germline V gene sequence: CDR1 SGHTA, CDR2 FQGTGA. The CDR3 runs 13 residues. After removal of 3 bases from V and 9 bases from J, the junction contained 5 bases not matched to a gene. CDR3 protein: CASSFTGESEQFF. The CDR3 bases are TGTGCCAGCAGCTTTACAGGGGAAAGTGAGCAGTTCTTC.

The chain joins TRBV9 to TRBJ2-1; TRBD2 matches at 10 bases. Trimming cost V 4 bases and J 0 bases; bases outside gene matches: 1. Germline V gene sequence: CDR1 SGDLS, CDR2 YYNGEE. This CDR3 is built from 15 residues. The CDR3 DNA follows: TGTGCCAGCAGCAAGCGGGAGGGCTCCTACAATGAGCAGTTCTTC. Protein sequence: CASSKREGSYNEQFF. The full variable domain, with the rest looked up from reference TRBV9 and TRBJ2-1, is DSGVTQTPKHLITATGQRVTLRCSPRSGDLSVYWYQQSLDQGLQFLIQYYNGEERAKGNILERFSAQQFPDLHSELNLSSLELGDSALYFCASSKREGSYNEQFFGPGTRLTVL.

This chain links TRBV13 with TRBJ1-6; 7 positions match TRBD1. This CDR3 has 15 residues. CDR1 PRHDT and CDR2 FYEKMQ come from the germline V gene (reference sequence). The V and J ends lost 3 bases and 6 bases, in that order; junction bases with no gene match: 5. CDR3 residues: CASSLGDRTNSPLHF. CDR3 DNA sequence: TGTGCCAGCAGCTTGGGGGACAGAACTAATTCACCCCTCCACTTT.